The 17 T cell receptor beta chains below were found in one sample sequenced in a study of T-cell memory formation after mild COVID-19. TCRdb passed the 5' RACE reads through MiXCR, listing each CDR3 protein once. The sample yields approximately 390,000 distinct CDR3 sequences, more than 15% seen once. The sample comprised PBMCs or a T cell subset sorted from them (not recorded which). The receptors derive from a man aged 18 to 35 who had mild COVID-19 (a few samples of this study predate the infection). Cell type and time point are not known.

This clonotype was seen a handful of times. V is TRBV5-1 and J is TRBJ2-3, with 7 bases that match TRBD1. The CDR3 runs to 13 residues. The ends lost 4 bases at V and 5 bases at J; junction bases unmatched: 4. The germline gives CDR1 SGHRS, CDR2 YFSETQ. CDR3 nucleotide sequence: TGCGCCAGCAGCCACACAGGGGTAGATACGCAGTATTTT. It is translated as CASSHTGVDTQYF.

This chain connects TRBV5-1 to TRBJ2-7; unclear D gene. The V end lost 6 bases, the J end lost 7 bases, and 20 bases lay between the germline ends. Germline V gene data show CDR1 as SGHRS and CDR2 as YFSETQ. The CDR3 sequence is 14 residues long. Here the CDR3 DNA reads TGCGCCAGCAATGGCCGCCGAGGTGCGAGGGAGCAGTACTTC. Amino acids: CASNGRRGAREQYF.

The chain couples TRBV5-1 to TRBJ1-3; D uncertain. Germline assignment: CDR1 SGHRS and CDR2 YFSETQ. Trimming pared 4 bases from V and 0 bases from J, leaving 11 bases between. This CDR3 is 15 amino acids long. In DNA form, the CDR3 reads TGCGCCAGCAGCACGGACGGGAGCTCTGGAAACACCATATATTTT. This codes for CASSTDGSSGNTIYF. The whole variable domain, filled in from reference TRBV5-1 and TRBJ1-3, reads KAGVTQTPRYLIKTRGQQVTLSCSPISGHRSVSWYQQTPGQGLQFLFEYFSETQRNKGNFPGRFSGRQFSNSRSEMNVSTLELGDSALYLCASSTDGSSGNTIYFGEGSWLTVV.

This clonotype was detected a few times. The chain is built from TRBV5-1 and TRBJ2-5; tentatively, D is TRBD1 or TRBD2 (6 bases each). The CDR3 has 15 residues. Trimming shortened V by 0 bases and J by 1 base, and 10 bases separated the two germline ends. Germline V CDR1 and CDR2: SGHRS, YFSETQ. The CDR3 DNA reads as TGCGCCAGCAGCTTGGATCCGGGGGCCCAAGAGACCCAGTACTTC. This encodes CASSLDPGAQETQYF.

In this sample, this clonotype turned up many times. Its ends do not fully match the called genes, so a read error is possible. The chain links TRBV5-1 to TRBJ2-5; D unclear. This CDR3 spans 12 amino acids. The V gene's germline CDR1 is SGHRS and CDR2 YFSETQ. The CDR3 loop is CASSLAQETQYF. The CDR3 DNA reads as TGTGCCAGCAGCTTAGCCCAAGAGACCCAGTACTTC.

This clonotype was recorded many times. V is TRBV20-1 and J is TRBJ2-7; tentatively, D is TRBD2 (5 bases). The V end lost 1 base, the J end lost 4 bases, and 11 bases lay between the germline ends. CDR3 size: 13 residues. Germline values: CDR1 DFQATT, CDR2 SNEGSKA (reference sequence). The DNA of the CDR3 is TGCAGTGCTAGAGCTGGGAGAACTTACGAGCAGTACTTC. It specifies CSARAGRTYEQYF.

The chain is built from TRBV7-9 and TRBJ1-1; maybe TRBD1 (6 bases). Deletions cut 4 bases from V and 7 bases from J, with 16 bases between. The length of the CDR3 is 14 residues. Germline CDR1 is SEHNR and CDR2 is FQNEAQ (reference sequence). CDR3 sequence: CASSSVGGLVEAFF. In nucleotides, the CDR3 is TGTGCCAGCAGCTCGGTAGGGGGGTTGGTTGAAGCTTTCTTT.

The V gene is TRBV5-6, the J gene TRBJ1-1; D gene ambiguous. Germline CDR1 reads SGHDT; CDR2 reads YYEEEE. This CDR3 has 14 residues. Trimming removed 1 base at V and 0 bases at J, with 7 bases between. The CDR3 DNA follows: TGTGCCAGCAGCTTGCTATTCCTGAACACTGAAGCTTTCTTT. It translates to CASSLLFLNTEAFF.

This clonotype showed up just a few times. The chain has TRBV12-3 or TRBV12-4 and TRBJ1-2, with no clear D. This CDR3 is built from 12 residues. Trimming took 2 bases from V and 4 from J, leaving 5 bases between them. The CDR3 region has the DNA TGTGCCAGCAGTTTAAGAACCTATGGCTACACCTTC. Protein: CASSLRTYGYTF.

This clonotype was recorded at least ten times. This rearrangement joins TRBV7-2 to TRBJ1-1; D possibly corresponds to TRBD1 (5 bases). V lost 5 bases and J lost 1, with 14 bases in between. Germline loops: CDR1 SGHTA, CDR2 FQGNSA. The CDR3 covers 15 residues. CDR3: CASSLTGTANTEAFF. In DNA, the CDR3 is TGTGCCAGCAGCCTTACCGGGACTGCGAACACTGAAGCTTTCTTT.

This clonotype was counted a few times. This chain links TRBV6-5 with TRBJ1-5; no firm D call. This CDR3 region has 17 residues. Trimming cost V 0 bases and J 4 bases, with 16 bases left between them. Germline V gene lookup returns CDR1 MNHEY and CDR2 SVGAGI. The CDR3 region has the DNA TGTGCCAGCAGTTACTCGCTGCCGGTCGCCAATAATCAGCCCCAGCATTTT. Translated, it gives CASSYSLPVANNQPQHF.

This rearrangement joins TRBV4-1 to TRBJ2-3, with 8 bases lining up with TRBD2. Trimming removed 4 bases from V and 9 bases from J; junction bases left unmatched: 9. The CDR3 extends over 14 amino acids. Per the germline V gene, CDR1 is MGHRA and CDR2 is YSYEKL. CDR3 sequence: CASSLTSAAGTQYF. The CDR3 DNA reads TGCGCCAGCAGCCTGACTAGCGCTGCCGGGACGCAGTATTTT.

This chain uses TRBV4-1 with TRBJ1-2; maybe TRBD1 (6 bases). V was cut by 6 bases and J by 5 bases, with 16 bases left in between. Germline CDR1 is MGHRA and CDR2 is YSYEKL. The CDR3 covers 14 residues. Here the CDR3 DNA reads TGCGCCAGCAGTTTTTCCGGGACACGTTATGGCTACACCTTC. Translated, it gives CASSFSGTRYGYTF.

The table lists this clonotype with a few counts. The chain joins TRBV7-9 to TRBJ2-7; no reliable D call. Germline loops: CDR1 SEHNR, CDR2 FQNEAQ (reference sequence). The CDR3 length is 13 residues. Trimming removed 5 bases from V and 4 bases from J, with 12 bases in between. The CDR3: CASSHTLSYEQYF. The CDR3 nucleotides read TGTGCCAGCAGCCATACATTGTCGTACGAGCAGTACTTC.

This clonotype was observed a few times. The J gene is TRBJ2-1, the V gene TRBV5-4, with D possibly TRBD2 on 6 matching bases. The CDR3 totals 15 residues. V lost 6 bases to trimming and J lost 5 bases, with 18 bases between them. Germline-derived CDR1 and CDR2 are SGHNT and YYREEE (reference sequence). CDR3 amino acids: CASTRRDLLNNEQFF. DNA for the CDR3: TGTGCCAGCACCCGGCGGGACCTACTGAACAATGAGCAGTTCTTC.

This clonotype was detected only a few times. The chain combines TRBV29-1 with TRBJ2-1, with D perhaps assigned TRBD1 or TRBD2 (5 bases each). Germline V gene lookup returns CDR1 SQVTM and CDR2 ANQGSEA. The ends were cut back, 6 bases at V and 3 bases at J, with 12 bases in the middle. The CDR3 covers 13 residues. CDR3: CSVLRDHYNEQFF. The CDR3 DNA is TGCAGCGTCCTCCGGGACCACTACAATGAGCAGTTCTTC.

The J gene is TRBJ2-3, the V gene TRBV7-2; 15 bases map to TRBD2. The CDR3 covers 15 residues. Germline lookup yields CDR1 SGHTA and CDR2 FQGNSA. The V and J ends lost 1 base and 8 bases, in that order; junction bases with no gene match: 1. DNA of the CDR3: TGTGCCAGCAGCTTAGGGACTAGCGGGGGGGTTACGCAGTATTTT. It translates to CASSLGTSGGVTQYF.